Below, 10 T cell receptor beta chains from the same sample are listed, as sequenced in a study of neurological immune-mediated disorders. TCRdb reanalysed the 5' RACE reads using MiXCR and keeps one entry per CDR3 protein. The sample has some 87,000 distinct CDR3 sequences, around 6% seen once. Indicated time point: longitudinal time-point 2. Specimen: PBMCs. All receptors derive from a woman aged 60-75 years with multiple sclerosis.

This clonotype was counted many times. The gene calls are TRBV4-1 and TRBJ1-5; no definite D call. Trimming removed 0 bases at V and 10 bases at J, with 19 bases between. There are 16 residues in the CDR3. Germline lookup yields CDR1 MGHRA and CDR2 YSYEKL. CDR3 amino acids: CASSQERHSNLSPQHF. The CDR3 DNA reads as TGCGCCAGCAGCCAAGAACGGCACAGCAATCTCAGCCCCCAGCATTTT.

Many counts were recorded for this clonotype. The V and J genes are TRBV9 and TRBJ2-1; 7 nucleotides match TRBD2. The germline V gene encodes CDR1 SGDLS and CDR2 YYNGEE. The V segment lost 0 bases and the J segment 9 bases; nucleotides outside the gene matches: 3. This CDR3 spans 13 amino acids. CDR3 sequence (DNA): TGTGCCAGCAGCGTAGGGCGGGGGATTGAGCAGTTCTTC. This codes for CASSVGRGIEQFF.

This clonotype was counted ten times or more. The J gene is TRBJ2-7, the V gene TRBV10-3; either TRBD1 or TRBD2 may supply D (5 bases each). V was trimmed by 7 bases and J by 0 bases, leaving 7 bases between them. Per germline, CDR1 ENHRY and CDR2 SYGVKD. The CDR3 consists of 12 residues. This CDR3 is CAIMGTSYEQYF. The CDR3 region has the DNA TGTGCCATCATGGGGACCTCCTACGAGCAGTACTTC.

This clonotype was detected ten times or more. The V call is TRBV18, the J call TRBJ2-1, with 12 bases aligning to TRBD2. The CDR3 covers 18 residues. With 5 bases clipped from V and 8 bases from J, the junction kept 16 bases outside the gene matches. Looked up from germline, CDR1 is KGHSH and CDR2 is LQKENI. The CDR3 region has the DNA TGTGCCAGCTCAATTAATTCCCCTCTAGCGGGGGGGTTCGATGAGCAGTTCTTC. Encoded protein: CASSINSPLAGGFDEQFF.

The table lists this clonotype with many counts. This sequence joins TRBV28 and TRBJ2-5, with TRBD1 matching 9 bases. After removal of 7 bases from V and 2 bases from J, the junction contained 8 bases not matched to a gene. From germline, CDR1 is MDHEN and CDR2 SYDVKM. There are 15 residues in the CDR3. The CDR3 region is CASKGSDRGQETQYF. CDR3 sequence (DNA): TGTGCCAGCAAGGGGTCGGACAGGGGACAAGAGACCCAGTACTTC.

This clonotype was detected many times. CDR3 coding DNA: TGTGCCAGCAGCCATGGGGGGAAGCAGCATTTT. Its translation is CASSHGGKQHF. The chain carries TRBV3-1 and TRBJ1-5; a possible D gene is TRBD1 (5 bases). Germline values: CDR1 LGHDT, CDR2 YNNKEL (reference sequence). The V end was cut by 3 bases, the J end by 13 bases, with 10 bases between. The CDR3 length is 11 residues. The full variable domain, rest sourced from reference TRBV3-1 and TRBJ1-5, is DTAVSQTPKYLVTQMGNDKSIKCEQNLGHDTMYWYKQDSKKFLKIMFSYNNKELIINETVPNRFSPKSPDKAHLNLHINSLELGDSAVYFCASSHGGKQHFGDGTRLSIL.

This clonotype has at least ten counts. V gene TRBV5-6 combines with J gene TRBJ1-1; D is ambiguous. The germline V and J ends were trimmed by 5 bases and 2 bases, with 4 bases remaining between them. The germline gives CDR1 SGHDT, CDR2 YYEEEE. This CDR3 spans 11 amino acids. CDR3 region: CASSGNTEAFF. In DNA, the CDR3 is TGTGCCAGCAGTGGAAACACTGAAGCTTTCTTT.

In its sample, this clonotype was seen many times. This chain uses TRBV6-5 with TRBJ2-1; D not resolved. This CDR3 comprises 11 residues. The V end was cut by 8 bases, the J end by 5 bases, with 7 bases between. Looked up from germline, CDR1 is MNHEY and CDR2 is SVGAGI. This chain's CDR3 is CASLGNNEQFF. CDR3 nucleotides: TGTGCCAGCCTGGGAAACAATGAGCAGTTCTTC.

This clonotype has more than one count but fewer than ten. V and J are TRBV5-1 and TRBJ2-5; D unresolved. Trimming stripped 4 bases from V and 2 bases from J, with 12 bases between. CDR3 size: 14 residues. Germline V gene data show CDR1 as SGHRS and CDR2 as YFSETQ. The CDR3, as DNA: TGCGCCAGCAGCCCCTACGCGGCACAAGAGACCCAGTACTTC. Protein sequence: CASSPYAAQETQYF.

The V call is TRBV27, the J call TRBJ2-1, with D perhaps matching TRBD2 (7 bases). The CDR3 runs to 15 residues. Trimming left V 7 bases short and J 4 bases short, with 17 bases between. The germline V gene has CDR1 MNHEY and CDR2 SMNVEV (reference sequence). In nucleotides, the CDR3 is TGTGCCAGCATTCCAGGGAGGGGGATTTACAATGAGCAGTTCTTC. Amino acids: CASIPGRGIYNEQFF.